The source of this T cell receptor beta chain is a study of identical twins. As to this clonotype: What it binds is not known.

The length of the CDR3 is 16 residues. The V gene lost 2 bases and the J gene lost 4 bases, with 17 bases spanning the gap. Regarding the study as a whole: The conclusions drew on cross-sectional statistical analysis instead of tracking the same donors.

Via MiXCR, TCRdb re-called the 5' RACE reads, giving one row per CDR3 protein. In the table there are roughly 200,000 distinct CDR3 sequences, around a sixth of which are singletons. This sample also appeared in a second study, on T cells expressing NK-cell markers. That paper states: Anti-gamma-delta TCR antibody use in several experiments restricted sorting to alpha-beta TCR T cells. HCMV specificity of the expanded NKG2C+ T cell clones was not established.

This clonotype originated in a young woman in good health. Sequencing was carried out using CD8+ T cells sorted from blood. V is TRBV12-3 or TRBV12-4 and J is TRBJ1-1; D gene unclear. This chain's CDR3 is CASSLIVRGLSTEAFF. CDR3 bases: TGTGCCAGCAGTTTAATCGTCCGAGGGCTAAGCACTGAAGCTTTCTTT.